This TCR beta chain came from a study of Ad26.COV2.S vaccination and SARS-CoV-2 variants. Study-level points and caveats: Post-vaccination breadth of spike-specific CD8+ and CD4+ T cell responses was reportedly substantial. Possible underestimation of total T cell responses by the TCR breadth and depth analyses was noted. Vaccinated individuals (as opposed to placebo recipients) had higher spike-specific TCR breadth.

The data were produced by immunoSEQ multiplex PCR, yet TCRdb's version contains in-frame clones alone and is incomplete. The sample has about 100,000 clones, 80% seen once. The length of the CDR3 is 15 residues. Trimming cost V 0 bases and J 0 bases, with 8 bases left between them. Germline assignment: CDR1 GTSNPN and CDR2 SVGIG (reference sequence). This clone showed up just once. Its cognate antigen is unknown. This receptor was taken from a human donor who had recovered from COVID-19. The chain employs TRBV30 and TRBJ1-4; D is unresolved. This material consisted of peripheral blood, taken after recovery from COVID-19. The CDR3 coding sequence is TGTGCCTGGAGTGTAACCGCGGCAACTAATGAAAAACTGTTTTTT. It encodes CAWSVTAATNEKLFF.